The 24 T cell receptor beta chains below were found in one sample sequenced in a study of blood T cell repertoires in COVID-19. Libraries were prepared by immunoSEQ multiplex PCR; TCRdb keeps only in-frame clonotypes and omits some of them. The sample yields 250,000 to 300,000 clones, roughly 88% seen once. The sample was peripheral blood. The receptors were gathered from a woman aged 70-85 years with acute or convalescent COVID-19.

The V and J genes are TRBV11-1 and TRBJ2-1; tentatively, D is TRBD1 (5 bases). The germline gives CDR1 SGHAT, CDR2 FQDESV (reference sequence). The V end lost 5 bases, the J end lost 6 bases, and 11 bases lay between the germline ends. CDR3 size: 13 residues. The CDR3 reads CASSPDRFNEQFF. CDR3 coding DNA: TGTGCCAGCAGCCCCGACAGATTCAATGAGCAGTTCTTC.

This chain connects TRBV30 to TRBJ1-2; 9 bases match TRBD1. Germline CDR1 GTSNPN, CDR2 SVGIG (reference sequence). Losses at the gene ends were 7 bases for V and 1 base for J; bases not matched to a gene: 10. This CDR3 has 15 residues. The CDR3 protein is CASPGTGTNNYGYTF. The CDR3 coding sequence is TGTGCCTCTCCCGGGACAGGGACCAATAACTATGGCTACACCTTC.

The chain uses TRBV5-5 and TRBJ1-2, with D possibly being TRBD1 (6 bases). The ends were cut back, 4 bases at V and 6 bases at J, with 13 bases in the middle. The CDR3 length is 13 residues. Germline V gene lookup returns CDR1 SGHKS and CDR2 YYEKEE (reference sequence). The CDR3 sequence is CASSITGIDGYTF. The CDR3 DNA reads as TGTGCCAGCAGCATTACAGGGATAGATGGCTACACCTTC. The full variable domain, with the rest looked up from reference TRBV5-5 and TRBJ1-2, is DAGVTQSPTHLIKTRGQQVTLRCSPISGHKSVSWYQQVLGQGPQFIFQYYEKEERGRGNFPDRFSARQFPNYSSELNVNALLLGDSALYLCASSITGIDGYTFGSGTRLTVV.

The CDR3 bases are TGCGCCAGCAGCTTGGAGGCCGGGAACAATGAGCAGTTCTTC. This codes for CASSLEAGNNEQFF. The rearrangement links TRBV5-1 to TRBJ2-1; TRBD2 might be the D (5 bases). Per the germline V gene, CDR1 is SGHRS and CDR2 is YFSETQ. V was shortened by 0 bases and J by 5 bases, with 9 bases between the two germline ends. This CDR3 spans 14 amino acids.

Details on this clone: At one of its ends the junction is not consistent with the germline gene, which may arise from a read error. The J gene is TRBJ2-7, the V gene TRBV19; a weak D match, TRBD2 (6 bases). This CDR3 contains 9 residues. CDR1 is LNHDA and CDR2 is SQIVND in the germline V gene (reference sequence). CDR3 in amino acids: CASSSGEDF. CDR3 in DNA: TGTGCCAGTAGTAGCGGGGAGGACTTC.

This clone was found once. The chain employs TRBV11-3 and TRBJ2-5; D possibly corresponds to TRBD2 (6 bases). Per the germline V gene, CDR1 is SGHNT and CDR2 is YENEEA. The CDR3 contains 17 residues. The germline V and J ends were trimmed by 3 bases and 1 base, with 18 bases remaining between them. CDR3 sequence (DNA): TGTGCCAGCAGCTTTAGTAGCGGAACCGGGAGCCAAGAGACCCAGTACTTC. Encoded protein: CASSFSSGTGSQETQYF. The full variable domain, rest sourced from reference TRBV11-3 and TRBJ2-5, is EAGVVQSPRYKIIEKKQPVAFWCNPISGHNTLYWYLQNLGQGPELLIRYENEEAVDDSQLPKDRFSAERLKGVDSTLKIQPAELGDSAVYLCASSFSSGTGSQETQYFGPGTRLLVL.

The chain carries TRBV12-5 and TRBJ2-5; D uncertain. Germline V gene sequence: CDR1 LGHNT, CDR2 FRNRAP. Trimming left V 6 bases short and J 4 bases short, with 6 bases between. The length of the CDR3 is 11 residues. CDR3 DNA: TGTGCTAGTGGATCCTCAGAGACCCAGTACTTC. The encoded protein is CASGSSETQYF.

J is TRBJ2-7 and V is TRBV14, with 7 bases matching TRBD1. CDR3 length equals 14 residues. CDR1 SGHDN and CDR2 FVKESK come from the germline V gene. J lost 1 base, V lost 4 bases, and 4 bases had no gene match. The CDR3, as DNA: TGTGCCAGCAGCCGGGAACAGGGGTCCTACGAGCAGTACTTC. Encoded protein: CASSREQGSYEQYF.

The chain uses TRBV2 and TRBJ2-7; 7 bases agree with TRBD1. The ends lost 7 bases at V and 2 bases at J; junction bases unmatched: 5. The CDR3 is 13 residues long. Germline values: CDR1 SNHLY, CDR2 FYNNEI. CDR3 in amino acids: CASNRGFPYEQYF. CDR3 DNA: TGTGCCAGCAACAGGGGTTTTCCCTACGAGCAGTACTTC.

J is TRBJ1-1 and V is TRBV9; D ambiguous. The V and J ends lost 1 base and 1 base respectively, with 8 bases between them. The CDR3 is 14 residues long. Germline CDR1 reads SGDLS; CDR2 reads YYNGEE. The CDR3 loop reads CASSVMGSNTEAFF. As DNA, the CDR3 is TGTGCCAGCAGCGTAATGGGCTCGAACACTGAAGCTTTCTTT.

The chain couples TRBV4-1 to TRBJ1-2, with 10 bases that match TRBD1. J was trimmed by 4 bases and V by 1 base; bases with no gene match: 12. CDR3 length: 18 amino acids. Germline V CDR1 and CDR2: MGHRA, YSYEKL. Here the CDR3 reads CASSQVVSGGTGVYGYTF. DNA of the CDR3: TGCGCCAGCAGCCAAGTAGTCTCGGGCGGGACAGGGGTCTATGGCTACACCTTC.

The J gene is TRBJ2-7, the V gene TRBV18; 9 bases map to TRBD2. Germline-derived CDR1 and CDR2 are KGHSH and LQKENI. The junction had 1 base not matched to a gene; V was cut back by 0 bases and J by 4 bases. The CDR3 consists of 14 residues. CDR3 DNA sequence: TGTGCCAGCTCACCACCGGGACTAGCTTACGAGCAGTACTTC. Its translation: CASSPPGLAYEQYF.

This clone was seen a handful of times. V gene TRBV3-1 (or the pseudogene TRBV3-2) combines with J gene TRBJ1-2, with TRBD1 matching over 7 bases. Trimming cost V 2 bases and J 7 bases; bases outside gene matches: 16. The germline V gene has CDR1 LGHDT and CDR2 YNNKEL (reference sequence). The CDR3 is 17 residues long. The chain's CDR3 is CASSQNTRGGEGSGYTF. As DNA, the CDR3 is TGTGCCAGCAGCCAAAACACGCGAGGGGGCGAAGGGAGTGGCTACACCTTC.

The gene calls are TRBV23-1 and TRBJ1-5, with a possible D match to TRBD1 (5 bases). TRBV23-1 is an open reading frame whose function is uncertain. The CDR3 has 16 amino acids. With 4 bases removed from V and 7 bases from J, the gap between germline ends came to 20 bases. The CDR3 sequence is CASSPRRGSFCQPQHF. The CDR3 bases are TGCGCCAGCAGTCCCCGTCGGGGGTCTTTTTGCCAGCCCCAGCATTTT.

The CDR3: CASTHRVRSPLHF. The CDR3 nucleotides read TGTGCCAGCACCCACAGGGTACGCTCACCCCTCCACTTT. The rearrangement joins TRBV11-2 to TRBJ1-6, with D possibly matching TRBD1 (6 bases). V was shortened by 7 bases and J by 10 bases, with 14 bases between the two germline ends. CDR1 SGHAT and CDR2 FQNNGV come from the germline V gene. The CDR3 runs to 13 residues. The full variable domain, with the rest looked up from reference TRBV11-2 and TRBJ1-6, is EAGVAQSPRYKIIEKRQSVAFWCNPISGHATLYWYQQILGQGPKLLIQFQNNGVVDDSQLPKDRFSAERLKGVDSTLKIQPAKLEDSAVYLCASTHRVRSPLHFGNGTRLTVT.

The chain employs TRBV11-2 and TRBJ1-1; 9 nucleotides match TRBD1. Germline-derived CDR1 and CDR2 are SGHAT and FQNNGV. J gave up 1 base and V 3 bases, and 3 bases lay outside the gene matches. The length of the CDR3 is 15 residues. The CDR3 bases are TGTGCCAGCAGCTTCTGGGGACAGGGGAACACTGAAGCTTTCTTT. The encoded protein is CASSFWGQGNTEAFF.

J is TRBJ2-3 and V is TRBV7-9, with TRBD2 as a possible D gene (6 bases). Germline-derived CDR1 and CDR2 are SEHNR and FQNEAQ (reference sequence). This CDR3 has 15 residues. Trimming took off 2 bases at V and 0 bases at J, with 9 bases between the two ends. This CDR3 is CASSLPRGSTDTQYF. CDR3 in DNA: TGTGCCAGCAGCTTACCCCGGGGGAGCACAGATACGCAGTATTTT.

The V gene is TRBV28, the J gene TRBJ2-7; D unclear. This CDR3 has 12 residues. V lost 4 bases and J lost 6, with 10 bases in between. Germline CDR1 reads MDHEN; CDR2 reads SYDVKM. The CDR3 loop is CASSYQLVEQYF. The DNA of the CDR3 is TGTGCCAGCAGTTACCAACTTGTCGAGCAGTACTTC.

The CDR3 spells CAWSVQQGRGTDTQYF. CDR3 nucleotides: TGTGCCTGGAGTGTACAACAGGGCAGGGGCACAGATACGCAGTATTTT. This sequence joins TRBV30 and TRBJ2-3, with D perhaps TRBD1 (6 bases). This CDR3 has 16 amino acids. Germline values: CDR1 GTSNPN, CDR2 SVGIG (reference sequence). V lost 0 bases, J lost 1 base, and 14 bases lay in between.

The chain combines TRBV6-5 with TRBJ2-7; 7 bases match TRBD2. V dropped 4 bases and J dropped 1; count of bases not matched to a gene: 4. In germline, CDR1 is MNHEY, CDR2 SVGAGI. The CDR3 has 14 amino acids. CDR3 nucleotides: TGTGCCAGCAGTTTTCCTAGCGGTTCCTACGAGCAGTACTTC. Protein: CASSFPSGSYEQYF.

This rearrangement joins TRBV21-1 to TRBJ2-7; TRBD1, the D gene given by the table, was not confirmed from the DNA. TRBV21-1 is a pseudogene locus. The CDR3 has 16 amino acids. The CDR3 region is CASSKVNRGSSYEQYF. In DNA form, the CDR3 reads TGTGCCAGCAGCAAAGTTAATAGGGGGAGCTCCTACGAGCAGTACTTC.

The genes are TRBV6-5 and TRBJ2-5; unclear D gene. CDR1 MNHEY and CDR2 SVGAGI come from the germline V gene. V lost 8 bases and J lost 9, with 22 bases in between. The CDR3 length is 14 residues. The DNA for the CDR3 is TGTGCCAGCGGCGACACGGATCTCACGGCATCCCAGTACTTC. Amino acid sequence: CASGDTDLTASQYF.

This clone has just a few counts. Other DNA variants within this sample encode the same CDR3. This sequence joins TRBV9 and TRBJ2-2; D is ambiguous. Germline CDR1 and CDR2: SGDLS and YYNGEE. The CDR3 sequence is 14 residues long. Trimming left V 0 bases short and J 2 bases short, with 5 bases between. The CDR3 sequence is CASSVGGNTGELFF. For the CDR3, the DNA is TGTGCCAGCAGCGTAGGAGGTAACACCGGGGAGCTGTTTTTT.

This chain links TRBV7-7 with TRBJ2-3; the match to TRBD1 covers 8 bases. The CDR3 has 15 amino acids. CDR1 and CDR2 (germline): SSHAT, FNYEAQ (reference sequence). After removal of 5 bases from V and 2 bases from J, the junction contained 6 bases not matched to a gene. The CDR3 region is CASSPGTGDTDTQYF. The CDR3 coding sequence is TGTGCCAGCAGCCCAGGGACAGGCGACACAGATACGCAGTATTTT.